Shown below are 26 T cell receptor beta chains from a single sample sequenced in a study of beta chain features in type 1 diabetes. As every portion of the isolated RNA was reverse transcribed, the sequencing read expressed TCRB transcripts. Here immunoSEQ multiplex PCR was the method, and the copy in TCRdb shows in-frame clones only, minus some. Among 900,000 or so clones listed, 15% to 20% were seen once. Sequences were obtained from naive CD4+ T cells from blood. The receptors shown here come from a woman under 30 in good health.

The chain employs TRBV5-4 and TRBJ2-3; 9 nucleotides match TRBD1. CDR3 size: 17 residues. Germline V gene data show CDR1 as SGHNT and CDR2 as YYREEE (reference sequence). Trimming at V came to 7 bases and at J to 5 bases, leaving 17 bases not matched to a gene. The DNA of the CDR3 is TGTGCCAGCTCGATCCGTCCGGGACAGGGAAGAGTAGATACGCAGTATTTT. Translation gives CASSIRPGQGRVDTQYF.

This clone occurred a few times. The gene calls are TRBV5-4 and TRBJ2-1; tentatively, D is TRBD1 (6 bases). The CDR3 is made up of 15 amino acids. The V end was cut by 4 bases, the J end by 8 bases, with 19 bases between. Germline V gene lookup returns CDR1 SGHNT and CDR2 YYREEE (reference sequence). The CDR3 nucleotides are TGTGCCAGCAGCCAAAAGAACAGGGATAATTATGAGCAGTTCTTC. Residues: CASSQKNRDNYEQFF.

This clone has more than one count but fewer than ten. The rearrangement uses TRBV19 and TRBJ2-7, with D maybe TRBD1 (5 bases). The CDR3 consists of 16 residues. V was shortened by 1 base and J by 3 bases, with 16 bases between the two germline ends. In germline, CDR1 is LNHDA, CDR2 SQIVND (reference sequence). CDR3 DNA: TGTGCCAGTAGTATAGCCGGACAAGGCCTGGGCTACGAGCAGTACTTC. Translated, it gives CASSIAGQGLGYEQYF. Complete variable domain (other parts from reference TRBV19 and TRBJ2-7): DGGITQSPKYLFRKEGQNVTLSCEQNLNHDAMYWYRQDPGQGLRLIYYSQIVNDFQKGDIAEGYSVSREKKESFPLTVTSAQKNPTAFYLCASSIAGQGLGYEQYFGPGTRLTVT.

V and J are TRBV7-2 and TRBJ2-1; 8 bases align to TRBD2. The V segment lost 4 bases and the J segment 6 bases; nucleotides outside the gene matches: 5. CDR3 size: 14 residues. Germline CDR1 is SGHTA and CDR2 is FQGNSA. The CDR3 here is CASSSSGLANEQFF. The CDR3 bases are TGTGCCAGCAGCTCTAGCGGGTTGGCCAATGAGCAGTTCTTC.

The rearrangement joins TRBV7-2 to TRBJ2-3; D gene uncertain. Trimming stripped 9 bases from V and 0 bases from J, with 10 bases between. In germline, CDR1 is SGHTA, CDR2 FQGNSA. This CDR3 spans 13 amino acids. CDR3 in amino acids: CARRAGSTDTQYF. In nucleotides, the CDR3 is TGTGCCAGAAGAGCAGGCAGCACAGATACGCAGTATTTT.

Only a few counts were recorded for this clone. The gene calls are TRBV11-3 and TRBJ2-5; D is undetermined. CDR1 and CDR2 (germline): SGHNT, YENEEA. The CDR3 loop spans 13 amino acids. The V gene lost 4 bases and the J gene lost 2 bases, with 8 bases spanning the gap. The CDR3 bases are TGTGCCAGCAGCTCCGCGCTACAAGAGACCCAGTACTTC. Its translation is CASSSALQETQYF.

The V and J genes are TRBV28 and TRBJ2-1; TRBD2 agrees at 8 bases. The V gene's germline CDR1 is MDHEN and CDR2 SYDVKM. This CDR3 spans 14 amino acids. The V segment lost 6 bases and the J segment 1 base; nucleotides outside the gene matches: 2. CDR3 DNA sequence: TGTGCCAGCAGGAGCGGGAGTTCCTACAATGAGCAGTTCTTC. It yields the protein CASRSGSSYNEQFF.

This chain joins TRBV7-3 and TRBJ2-3; 7 bases agree with TRBD1. V trimming: 5 bases; J trimming: 1 base; junction bases outside the gene matches: 6. Germline-derived CDR1 and CDR2 are SGHTA and FQGTGA. CDR3 length: 15 amino acids. The CDR3 loop reads CASSDGQVRTDTQYF. DNA for the CDR3: TGTGCCAGCAGCGACGGACAGGTCCGCACAGATACGCAGTATTTT.

This clone turned up a few times. The V gene is TRBV12-5, the J gene TRBJ1-1; D not resolved. The V and J ends lost 1 base and 11 bases respectively, with 11 bases between them. Germline V gives CDR1 LGHNT, CDR2 FRNRAP. This CDR3 has 12 amino acids. The CDR3 nucleotides are TGTGCTAGTGGTTTGGGTTTTGGGTTTGCTTTCTTT. Amino acid sequence: CASGLGFGFAFF.

A few counts support this clone. For the CDR3, the DNA is TGTGCCAGCAGCTTAAGGTCCATCCCGGGGGGTACGCAGTATTTT. Translation gives CASSLRSIPGGTQYF. The chain carries TRBV7-9 and TRBJ2-3; 7 bases line up with TRBD2. The V and J ends lost 2 bases and 8 bases, in that order; junction bases with no gene match: 10. CDR1 and CDR2 from the germline V gene are SEHNR and FQNEAQ (reference sequence). CDR3 length: 15 amino acids.

Concerning this clone itself: Other nucleotide sequences in the sample specify the same CDR3. The chain couples TRBV7-2 to TRBJ1-1; D perhaps matches TRBD1 (6 bases). Looked up from germline, CDR1 is SGHTA and CDR2 is FQGNSA. V lost 5 bases and J lost 2, with 9 bases in between. The CDR3 covers 13 residues. Here the CDR3 reads CASSRGPNTEAFF. The CDR3 nucleotides read TGTGCCAGCAGCCGGGGGCCAAACACTGAAGCTTTCTTT.

The sample holds a few counts of this clone. This chain connects TRBV29-1 to TRBJ2-1; perhaps D is TRBD1 or TRBD2 (6 bases each). Trimming removed 6 bases at V and 0 bases at J, with 18 bases between. Germline lookup yields CDR1 SQVTM and CDR2 ANQGSEA. The CDR3 contains 16 residues. In DNA form, the CDR3 reads TGCAGCGTGACTGACAGGACTACCCGCTCCTACAATGAGCAGTTCTTC. Protein sequence: CSVTDRTTRSYNEQFF.

This clone was found a few times. V is TRBV19 and J is TRBJ2-7; 13 bases agree with TRBD2. The germline CDR1 and CDR2 sequences are LNHDA and SQIVND (reference sequence). The V segment lost 8 bases and the J segment 2 bases; nucleotides outside the gene matches: 6. The CDR3 runs to 15 residues. CDR3 sequence reads: CASSGTSGIPYEQYF. In DNA, the CDR3 is TGTGCCAGTTCCGGGACTAGCGGGATCCCCTACGAGCAGTACTTC.

This sequence joins TRBV10-3 and TRBJ2-1; D possibly corresponds to TRBD2 (5 bases). The V and J ends lost 10 bases and 0 bases respectively, with 25 bases between them. This CDR3 has 18 residues. CDR1 is ENHRY and CDR2 is SYGVKD in the germline V gene. The CDR3 reads CATQGRGSAGRSYNEQFF. The CDR3 DNA reads as TGTGCCACCCAAGGGCGTGGGTCGGCGGGTCGCTCCTACAATGAGCAGTTCTTC.

This clone was seen a few times. This rearrangement joins TRBV5-1 to TRBJ2-1; 9 bases match TRBD2. Trimming cost V 1 base and J 1 base; bases outside gene matches: 3. The CDR3 totals 16 residues. CDR1 is SGHRS, CDR2 YFSETQ, per germline. The CDR3, as DNA: TGCGCCAGCAGCTTGACTAGCGGGCTTTCCTACAATGAGCAGTTCTTC. It translates to CASSLTSGLSYNEQFF.

This clone was observed a handful of times. The rearrangement joins TRBV7-3 to TRBJ1-2; D gene unclear. This CDR3 has 13 amino acids. Trimming took 5 bases from V and 4 from J, leaving 11 bases between them. Germline V gives CDR1 SGHTA, CDR2 FQGTGA. DNA of the CDR3: TGTGCCAGCAGCGCAAGGGCGGCCTATGGCTACACCTTC. This codes for CASSARAAYGYTF.

This clone occurred a few times. The V and J genes are TRBV5-1 and TRBJ2-7; TRBD1 agrees at 9 bases. This CDR3 region has 15 residues. CDR1 and CDR2 (germline): SGHRS, YFSETQ. Unmatched junction bases numbered 7, after V lost 4 bases and J lost 2 bases. The CDR3 here is CASSPGTGNAYEQYF. CDR3 sequence (DNA): TGCGCCAGCAGCCCCGGGACAGGGAACGCCTACGAGCAGTACTTC.

This clone turned up a few times. The chain recombines TRBV6-6 with TRBJ2-1; maybe TRBD1 (5 bases). Trimming left V 7 bases short and J 5 bases short, with 12 bases between. This CDR3 comprises 13 residues. Per the germline V gene, CDR1 is MNHNY and CDR2 is SVGAGI (reference sequence). The CDR3 DNA is TGTGCCAGCATCCAAGACAGACACAATGAGCAGTTCTTC. It codes for CASIQDRHNEQFF.

This clone was seen only a few times. This CDR3 reads CASSGSGGPTAEQYF. CDR3 nucleotide sequence: TGTGCCAGCAGCGGATCTGGGGGCCCTACGGCCGAGCAGTACTTC. V gene TRBV9 combines with J gene TRBJ2-7, with D perhaps matching TRBD1 (6 bases). The CDR3 runs to 15 residues. V shed 3 bases and J shed 6 bases, with 19 bases lying between them. In germline, CDR1 is SGDLS, CDR2 YYNGEE.

This chain connects TRBV5-6 to TRBJ2-7, with 8 bases lining up with TRBD2. CDR1 and CDR2 (germline): SGHDT, YYEEEE. Germline trimming cut 4 bases from V and 3 bases from J; bases unmatched to any gene: 9. This CDR3 is 15 amino acids long. The CDR3 here is CASSPRLARFYEQYF. DNA of the CDR3: TGTGCCAGCAGCCCGAGACTAGCGCGTTTCTACGAGCAGTACTTC.

The CDR3 nucleotides read TGTGCCAGCAGTGACAGGGGAATCTCTGAAGCTTTCTTT. This sequence encodes CASSDRGISEAFF. The chain employs TRBV2 and TRBJ1-1; D may be TRBD1 (6 bases). The CDR3 sequence is 13 residues long. The ends were cut back, 3 bases at V and 6 bases at J, with 11 bases in the middle. Per the germline V gene, CDR1 is SNHLY and CDR2 is FYNNEI.

A few counts support this clone. The CDR3 here is CASSFKGEGYTF. As DNA, the CDR3 is TGTGCCAGCAGTTTTAAGGGGGAGGGCTACACCTTC. V and J are TRBV27 and TRBJ1-2; tentatively, D is TRBD1 (6 bases). The germline V and J ends were trimmed by 3 bases and 8 bases, with 10 bases remaining between them. The CDR3 spans 12 residues. Germline V gene sequence: CDR1 MNHEY, CDR2 SMNVEV (reference sequence).

The chain has TRBV7-2 and TRBJ2-7; 8 bases fit TRBD2. The CDR3 contains 14 residues. The germline V gene has CDR1 SGHTA and CDR2 FQGNSA. V gave up 5 bases and J gave up 6 bases; unmatched junction bases: 9. CDR3 DNA sequence: TGTGCCAGCAGCATCCGACTAGCGTCCAGCGAGCAGTACTTC. Translated, it gives CASSIRLASSEQYF.

This sequence joins TRBV19 and TRBJ1-3; D not resolved. V was pared by 10 bases and J by 0 bases, with 16 bases between. Germline CDR1 LNHDA, CDR2 SQIVND (reference sequence). The CDR3 runs to 15 residues. Here the CDR3 DNA reads TGTGCCACTAGCGTGACAAGATACTCTGGAAACACCATATATTTT. It yields the protein CATSVTRYSGNTIYF.

The chain recombines TRBV5-1 with TRBJ2-7; 7 bases match TRBD2. The CDR3 sequence is 14 residues long. CDR1 and CDR2 from the germline V gene are SGHRS and YFSETQ. The V segment lost 5 bases and the J segment 2 bases; nucleotides outside the gene matches: 7. CDR3: CASSYSGTTYEQYF. Here the CDR3 DNA reads TGCGCCAGCAGTTATTCCGGGACTACCTACGAGCAGTACTTC.

This clone was found a few times. V usage is TRBV7-9 and J usage is TRBJ1-1; 8 bases line up with TRBD1. V lost 4 bases to trimming and J lost 8 bases; unmatched junction nucleotides: 9. The CDR3 totals 14 residues. Germline CDR1 is SEHNR and CDR2 is FQNEAQ (reference sequence). The CDR3 loop reads CASSSLDREVEAFF. CDR3 nucleotides: TGTGCCAGCAGCTCCTTGGACAGGGAAGTCGAAGCTTTCTTT.